This T cell receptor beta chain was sequenced during a study of blood T cell repertoires in COVID-19. Across the study: T cells, B-cell-depleted T cells, or PBMCs provided the cDNA or gDNA that served as material.

The V segment lost 4 bases and the J segment 3 bases; nucleotides outside the gene matches: 6. This CDR3 region has 14 residues. Germline assignment: CDR1 SGHRS and CDR2 YFSETQ. Per the original methods: Amplification of reference gene primers was used by the study to estimate nucleated cell counts. TCRdb's table, derived via immunoSEQ multiplex PCR, lists solely in-frame clones and lacks some. V and J calls and clone size are those listed in that table; D and trimming were worked out from the DNA. The profile shows more than 110,000 clones, 65% to 85% of them singletons. The sample consisted of peripheral blood. This chain uses TRBV5-1 with TRBJ1-1; TRBD1 matches 7 bases. The sequence came from a human donor in a cohort sampled during active COVID-19. The CDR3 DNA follows: TGCGCCAGCAGCGTCCAGGGGGAGGACACTGAAGCTTTCTTT. This translates into CASSVQGEDTEAFF. Filled out from reference TRBV5-1 and TRBJ1-1, the complete variable domain reads KAGVTQTPRYLIKTRGQQVTLSCSPISGHRSVSWYQQTPGQGLQFLFEYFSETQRNKGNFPGRFSGRQFSNSRSEMNVSTLELGDSALYLCASSVQGEDTEAFFGQGTRLTVV.